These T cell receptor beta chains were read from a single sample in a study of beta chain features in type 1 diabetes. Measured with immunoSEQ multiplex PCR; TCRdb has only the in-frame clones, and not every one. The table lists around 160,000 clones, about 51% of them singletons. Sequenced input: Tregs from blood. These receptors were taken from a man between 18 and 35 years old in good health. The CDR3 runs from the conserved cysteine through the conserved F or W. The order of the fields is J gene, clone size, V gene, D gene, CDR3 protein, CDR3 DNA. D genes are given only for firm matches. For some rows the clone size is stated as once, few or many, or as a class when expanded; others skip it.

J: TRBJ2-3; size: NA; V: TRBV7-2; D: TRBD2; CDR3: CASSLGLGRGGTDTQYF; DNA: TGTGCCAGCAGCTTAGGGTTAGGGCGGGGGGGGACAGATACGCAGTATTTT
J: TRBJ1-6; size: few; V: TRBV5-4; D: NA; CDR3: CASSLGLPGSPLHF; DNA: TGTGCCAGCAGCTTGGGCCTTCCAGGTTCACCCCTCCACTTT
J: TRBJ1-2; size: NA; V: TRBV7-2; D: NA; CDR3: CASSLGGRGGYGYTF; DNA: TGTGCCAGCAGCTTAGGAGGAAGGGGGGGCTATGGCTACACCTTC
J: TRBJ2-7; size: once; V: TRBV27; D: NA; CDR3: CANLPAQGPYEQYF; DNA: TGTGCCAATCTCCCTGCCCAGGGCCCCTACGAGCAGTACTTC
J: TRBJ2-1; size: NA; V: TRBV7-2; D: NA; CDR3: CASSFVGIPPNEQFF; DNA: TGTGCCAGCAGCTTCGTCGGGATCCCGCCCAATGAGCAGTTCTTC
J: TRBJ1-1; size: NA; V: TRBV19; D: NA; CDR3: CASSRTVNTEAFF; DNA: TGTGCCAGTAGTAGAACGGTTAACACTGAAGCTTTCTTT
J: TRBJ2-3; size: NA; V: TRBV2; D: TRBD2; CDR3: CASSEWVAGVKDTQYF; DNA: TGTGCCAGCAGTGAATGGGTAGCGGGAGTTAAAGATACGCAGTATTTT
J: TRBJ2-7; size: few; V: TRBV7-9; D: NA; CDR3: CASSLSRVSSYEQYF; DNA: TGTGCCAGCAGCTTATCTAGAGTATCCTCCTACGAGCAGTACTTC
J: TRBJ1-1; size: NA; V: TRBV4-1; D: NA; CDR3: CASSQSGLVHTEAFF; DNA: TGCGCCAGCAGCCAATCGGGACTCGTCCACACTGAAGCTTTCTTT
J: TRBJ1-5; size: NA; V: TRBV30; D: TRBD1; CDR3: CAWSLQGAGNQPQHF; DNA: TGTGCCTGGAGCTTACAGGGGGCTGGCAATCAGCCCCAGCATTTT
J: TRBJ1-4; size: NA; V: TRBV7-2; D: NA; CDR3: CASSARNRAEKLFF; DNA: TGTGCCAGCAGCGCGCGAAACAGGGCGGAAAAACTGTTTTTT
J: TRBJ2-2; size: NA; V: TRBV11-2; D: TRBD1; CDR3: CASSPETGFAGELFF; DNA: TGTGCCAGCAGCCCAGAGACAGGGTTCGCCGGGGAGCTGTTTTTT
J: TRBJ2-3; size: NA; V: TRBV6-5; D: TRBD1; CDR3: CASSRQGARTDTQYF; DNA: TGTGCCAGCAGTCGACAGGGGGCTAGGACAGATACGCAGTATTTT
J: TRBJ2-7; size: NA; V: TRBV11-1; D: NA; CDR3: CASSLDPRRDEQYF; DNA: TGTGCCAGCAGCTTAGACCCCCGTCGGGACGAGCAGTACTTC
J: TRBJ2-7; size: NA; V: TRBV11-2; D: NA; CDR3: CASSLNPGEVEQYF; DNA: TGTGCCAGCAGCTTAAACCCGGGAGAGGTCGAGCAGTACTTC
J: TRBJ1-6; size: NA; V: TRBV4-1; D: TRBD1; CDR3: CASSQPGQGNSPLHF; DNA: TGCGCCAGCAGCCAACCCGGACAGGGGAATTCACCCCTCCACTTT
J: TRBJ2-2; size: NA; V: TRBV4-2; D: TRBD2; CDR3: CASRRERGGFGELFF; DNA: TGTGCCAGCAGACGTGAGCGGGGGGGCTTCGGGGAGCTGTTTTTT
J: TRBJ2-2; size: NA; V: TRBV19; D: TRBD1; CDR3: CASSTEDRGGTGELFF; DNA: TGTGCCAGTAGTACCGAGGACAGGGGGGGAACCGGGGAGCTGTTTTTT
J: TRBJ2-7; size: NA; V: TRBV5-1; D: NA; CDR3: CASSLRSSSYEQYF; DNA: TGCGCCAGCAGCTTACGGTCGAGCTCCTACGAGCAGTACTTC
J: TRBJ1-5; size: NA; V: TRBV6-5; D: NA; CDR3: CASSSGEQPQHF; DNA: TGTGCCAGCAGTTCCGGGGAACAGCCCCAGCATTTT
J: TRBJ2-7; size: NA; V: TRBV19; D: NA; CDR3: CASSPDFYEQYF; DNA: TGTGCCAGTTCGCCAGATTTCTACGAGCAGTACTTC
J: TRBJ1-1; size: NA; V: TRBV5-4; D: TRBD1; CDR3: CASSDRGYTEAFF; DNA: TGTGCCAGCTCCGACAGGGGTTACACTGAAGCTTTCTTT
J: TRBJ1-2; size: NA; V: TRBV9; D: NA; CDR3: CASSPLGRTSRYGYTF; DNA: TGTGCCAGCAGCCCCTTGGGTAGGACAAGCCGTTATGGCTACACCTTC
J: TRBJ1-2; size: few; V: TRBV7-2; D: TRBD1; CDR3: CASSLGGQGVRGYTF; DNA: TGTGCCAGCAGCTTAGGAGGACAGGGGGTTCGTGGCTACACCTTC
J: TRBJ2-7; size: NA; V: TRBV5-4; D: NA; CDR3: CASSTGTFYEQYF; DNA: TGTGCCAGCAGCACCGGGACATTCTACGAGCAGTACTTC